The 27 T cell receptor beta chains reported below all come from one sample, sequenced in a study of blood T cell repertoires in COVID-19. The assay was immunoSEQ multiplex PCR, and TCRdb's table has in-frame clones only and misses some. The sample has fewer than 180,000 clones, approximately 80% seen once. Material: peripheral blood. These receptor sequences come from a man in his 70s with acute or convalescent COVID-19.

The V and J genes are TRBV18 and TRBJ1-2; 9 bases fit TRBD1. The CDR3 extends over 15 amino acids. Germline CDR1 KGHSH, CDR2 LQKENI. V gave up 4 bases and J gave up 1 base; unmatched junction bases: 4. The CDR3 reads CASSQPGQGNYGYTF. CDR3 nucleotides: TGTGCCAGCTCACAACCGGGACAGGGTAACTATGGCTACACCTTC.

J is TRBJ2-5 and V is TRBV6-5, with a tentative D call TRBD1 (6 bases). The length of the CDR3 is 15 residues. Deletions cut 5 bases from V and 2 bases from J, with 15 bases between. The V gene's germline CDR1 is MNHEY and CDR2 SVGAGI. The CDR3 DNA sequence: TGTGCCAGCAGTCTTACAGGGTCTTCTCAAGAGACCCAGTACTTC. Translation gives CASSLTGSSQETQYF.

The chain couples TRBV9 to TRBJ1-1, with D maybe TRBD1 (6 bases). The germline V gene encodes CDR1 SGDLS and CDR2 YYNGEE. The V end lost 4 bases, the J end lost 0 bases, and 19 bases lay between the germline ends. CDR3 length: 17 amino acids. As DNA, the CDR3 is TGTGCCAGCAGCCCTCAAGGGGGGGCTGAGTTGAACACTGAAGCTTTCTTT. The encoded protein is CASSPQGGAELNTEAFF. Full variable domain (rest looked up from reference TRBV9 and TRBJ1-1): DSGVTQTPKHLITATGQRVTLRCSPRSGDLSVYWYQQSLDQGLQFLIQYYNGEERAKGNILERFSAQQFPDLHSELNLSSLELGDSALYFCASSPQGGAELNTEAFFGQGTRLTVV.

The sample holds many counts of this clone. The chain combines TRBV7-2 with TRBJ2-7, with a tentative D call TRBD1 (8 bases). This CDR3 contains 14 residues. Germline V CDR1 and CDR2: SGHTA, FQGNSA. V was trimmed by 2 bases and J by 3 bases, leaving 11 bases between them. The CDR3 protein is CASSLNRGGYEQYF. Here the CDR3 DNA reads TGTGCCAGCAGCTTAAACAGGGGGGGCTACGAGCAGTACTTC.

The chain employs TRBV7-2 and TRBJ2-7, with 11 bases matching TRBD2. CDR1 is SGHTA, CDR2 FQGNSA, per germline. Trimming at V came to 5 bases and at J to 7 bases, leaving 10 bases not matched to a gene. This CDR3 is built from 15 residues. The CDR3 nucleotides read TGTGCCAGCAGCGAGACCGGGACTAGCGGACGGGAGCAGTACTTC. It translates to CASSETGTSGREQYF.

The chain recombines TRBV4-1 with TRBJ1-6; 11 bases map to TRBD1. Germline CDR1 MGHRA, CDR2 YSYEKL. The CDR3 totals 15 residues. J was trimmed by 8 bases and V by 3 bases; bases with no gene match: 3. CDR3 protein: CASSHMGQGDSPLHF. DNA for the CDR3: TGCGCCAGCAGCCATATGGGACAGGGGGATTCACCCCTCCACTTT.

V is TRBV18 and J is TRBJ2-7; 9 bases are a match to TRBD1. Unmatched junction bases numbered 9, after V lost 3 bases and J lost 3 bases. The CDR3 contains 16 residues. Germline V gene sequence: CDR1 KGHSH, CDR2 LQKENI. In DNA, the CDR3 is TGTGCCAGCTCACCCGGGACAGGGTCCGTATTCTACGAGCAGTACTTC. This sequence encodes CASSPGTGSVFYEQYF.

V and J are TRBV30 and TRBJ1-2; 7 bases line up with TRBD1. The CDR3 spans 11 residues. After removal of 2 bases from V and 12 bases from J, the junction contained 6 bases not matched to a gene. From germline, CDR1 is GTSNPN and CDR2 SVGIG (reference sequence). The CDR3: CAWSLTGDNTF. As DNA, the CDR3 is TGTGCCTGGAGTCTAACAGGGGACAACACCTTC.

This clone appeared once. V gene TRBV5-4 combines with J gene TRBJ2-4; D is uncertain. The CDR3 length is 14 residues. Germline lookup yields CDR1 SGHNT and CDR2 YYREEE (reference sequence). V shed 4 bases and J shed 6 bases, with 14 bases lying between them. In nucleotides, the CDR3 is TGTGCCAGCAGCCCGCATTCAGGATTAAACATTCAGTACTTC. It codes for CASSPHSGLNIQYF.

The rearrangement links TRBV12-3 or TRBV12-4 to TRBJ1-5, with a weak D call TRBD1 (5 bases). V lost 4 bases and J lost 5, with 6 bases in between. The CDR3 contains 12 residues. CDR3 DNA: TGTGCCAGCAGTTGGGGCGATCAGCCCCAGCATTTT. It is translated as CASSWGDQPQHF.

The rearrangement joins TRBV7-2 to TRBJ2-1; weak D call: TRBD2 (6 bases). This CDR3 region has 14 residues. Germline values: CDR1 SGHTA, CDR2 FQGNSA. Deletions cut 1 base from V and 5 bases from J, with 9 bases between. This chain's CDR3 is CASSLDGGHNEQFF. CDR3 nucleotides: TGTGCCAGCAGCTTAGACGGGGGACACAATGAGCAGTTCTTC.

The chain joins TRBV5-6 to TRBJ1-6, with D possibly TRBD1 on 6 matching bases. Trimming pared 3 bases from V and 1 base from J, leaving 20 bases between. The CDR3 has 19 residues. CDR1 is SGHDT, CDR2 YYEEEE, per germline. The CDR3 loop reads CASSSTLYRARSYNSPLHF. The CDR3 DNA reads TGTGCCAGCAGCTCCACACTCTACAGGGCACGGTCCTATAATTCACCCCTCCACTTT.

The chain carries TRBV5-1 and TRBJ2-3; D possibly corresponds to TRBD1 (5 bases). Germline V lookup: CDR1 SGHRS, CDR2 YFSETQ. This CDR3 has 13 amino acids. The V gene lost 5 bases and the J gene lost 4 bases, with 11 bases spanning the gap. The DNA of the CDR3 is TGCGCCAGCAGTGGGGCCTTGGCAGATACGCAGTATTTT. Translating it yields CASSGALADTQYF.

The chain links TRBV7-3 to TRBJ2-1; 11 bases align to TRBD2. Trimming at V came to 2 bases and at J to 8 bases, leaving 5 bases not matched to a gene. The length of the CDR3 is 15 residues. Germline lookup yields CDR1 SGHTA and CDR2 FQGTGA. The CDR3 DNA follows: TGTGCCAGCAGCTTAGGATTAGCGGGGGGGCATGAGCAGTTCTTC. Protein: CASSLGLAGGHEQFF.

V and J are TRBV27 and TRBJ1-5; 11 bases agree with TRBD1. The germline V gene encodes CDR1 MNHEY and CDR2 SMNVEV (reference sequence). V lost 2 bases to trimming and J lost 7 bases; unmatched junction nucleotides: 4. The CDR3 is 15 amino acids. The CDR3 bases are TGTGCCAGCAGTTTAGGAGGGACAGGGGGGCAGCCCCAGCATTTT. Translating gives CASSLGGTGGQPQHF.

The DNA of the CDR3 is TGTGCCAGCAGTTTGTTACAGGCCTACGAGCAGTACTTC. It encodes CASSLLQAYEQYF. The chain joins TRBV28 to TRBJ2-7; TRBD1 is a possible D gene (5 bases). The CDR3 is made up of 13 amino acids. Between the trimmed V and J ends, which lost 3 bases and 2 bases, there was a span of 8 bases. The V gene's germline CDR1 is MDHEN and CDR2 SYDVKM.

The chain combines TRBV12-3 or TRBV12-4 with TRBJ2-7; the D is unclear. The CDR3 is 13 amino acids. V was clipped by 1 base and J by 6 bases, with 10 bases between them. The CDR3 loop is CASSLVGGLEQYF. The CDR3 DNA is TGTGCCAGCAGTTTAGTAGGTGGGCTCGAGCAGTACTTC.

The V and J genes are TRBV5-1 and TRBJ2-2; D perhaps matches TRBD1 (5 bases). The germline CDR1 and CDR2 sequences are SGHRS and YFSETQ. CDR3 length: 14 amino acids. V was cut by 4 bases and J by 1 base, with 8 bases left in between. The CDR3, as DNA: TGCGCCAGCAGCCCCACAGGGAACACCGGGGAGCTGTTTTTT. Its translation is CASSPTGNTGELFF.

The genes are TRBV6-6 and TRBJ1-5, with TRBD1 matching over 7 bases. The CDR3 length is 14 residues. Germline V gene data show CDR1 as MNHNY and CDR2 as SVGAGI (reference sequence). The V segment lost 4 bases and the J segment 2 bases; nucleotides outside the gene matches: 2. CDR3 loop: CASSSRGGNQPQHF. In DNA form, the CDR3 reads TGTGCCAGCAGTTCCAGGGGGGGCAATCAGCCCCAGCATTTT.

This clone showed up many times. The chain employs TRBV19 and TRBJ1-5; TRBD1 matches 8 bases. V lost 0 bases, J lost 6 bases, and 4 bases stayed unmatched. This CDR3 contains 15 residues. Per germline, CDR1 LNHDA and CDR2 SQIVND (reference sequence). The CDR3: CASSIDRGHSQPQHF. CDR3 DNA: TGTGCCAGTAGTATAGACAGGGGGCACAGTCAGCCCCAGCATTTT.

This rearrangement joins TRBV29-1 to TRBJ1-1; TRBD1 matches at 7 bases. In germline, CDR1 is SQVTM, CDR2 ANQGSEA. The CDR3 consists of 13 residues. V shed 6 bases, J shed 0 bases, and the junction held 4 bases outside the gene matches. The CDR3 sequence is CSVRQGMNTEAFF. The CDR3 DNA sequence: TGCAGCGTGCGACAGGGAATGAACACTGAAGCTTTCTTT.

The gene calls are TRBV25-1 and TRBJ2-7; possibly TRBD1 for D (5 bases). CDR1 and CDR2 (germline): MGHDK, SYGVNS. The CDR3 loop spans 13 amino acids. The V and J ends lost 4 bases and 6 bases respectively, with 13 bases between them. CDR3 sequence reads: CASSATAWGEQYF. The CDR3 DNA reads TGTGCCAGCAGTGCGACAGCTTGGGGCGAGCAGTACTTC.

This sequence joins TRBV6-5 and TRBJ1-5; 10 nucleotides line up with TRBD1. Germline V lookup: CDR1 MNHEY, CDR2 SVGAGI. There are 15 residues in the CDR3. V trimming: 6 bases; J trimming: 7 bases; junction bases outside the gene matches: 9. The CDR3 coding sequence is TGTGCCAGCAGGCCCGCAGGGACAGGGGTACAGCCCCAGCATTTT. Encoded protein: CASRPAGTGVQPQHF.

The V gene is TRBV12-5, the J gene TRBJ1-2; 9 bases line up with TRBD1. The CDR3 spans 14 residues. From germline, CDR1 is LGHNT and CDR2 FRNRAP. V lost 9 bases, J lost 8 bases, and 13 bases stayed unmatched. The CDR3 nucleotides read TGTGCTAGCTACCGGGACAGGGTGTCCACGGGCTACACCTTC. It is translated as CASYRDRVSTGYTF.

The genes are TRBV28 and TRBJ1-2; D ambiguous. CDR1 MDHEN and CDR2 SYDVKM come from the germline V gene. This CDR3 has 14 residues. V was cut by 2 bases and J by 1 base, with 8 bases left in between. The CDR3 DNA follows: TGTGCCAGCAGTTTAAGCGGGAATAACTATGGCTACACCTTC. Encoded protein: CASSLSGNNYGYTF.

This clone was seen just once. This chain connects TRBV19 to TRBJ1-1; TRBD1 matches 8 bases. The V gene end was trimmed by 6 bases and the J gene end by 1 base; junction bases not matched to a gene: 10. Per the germline V gene, CDR1 is LNHDA and CDR2 is SQIVND (reference sequence). This CDR3 spans 16 amino acids. The chain's CDR3 is CASSSGQGLRNTEAFF. CDR3 bases: TGTGCCAGTAGCTCCGGACAGGGTCTAAGGAACACTGAAGCTTTCTTT.

V usage is TRBV4-1 and J usage is TRBJ2-3, with 12 bases lining up with TRBD2. Germline-derived CDR1 and CDR2 are MGHRA and YSYEKL. The CDR3 has 16 residues. V shed 4 bases, J shed 3 bases, and the junction held 5 bases outside the gene matches. CDR3 sequence (DNA): TGCGCCAGCAGCCCCAGACTAGCGGGGGATACAGATACGCAGTATTTT. It is translated as CASSPRLAGDTDTQYF.